This T cell receptor beta chain was profiled in a study of metastatic and nonmetastatic thyroid tumors. Across the whole study: A comparison of repertoires was made across blood and tumor or nodule tissue from malignant and benign thyroid patients.

With MiXCR, TCRdb called clones anew from the PCR reads. The table shows around 50,000 clones, with under 30% occurring only once. Thyroid surgery was performed in patients who had received no treatment beforehand. The source is a female donor with papillary thyroid cancer or a benign thyroid nodule (not recorded which). Some clones in this sample may be carry-over from other donors' samples. Sequencing input: blood.

CDR3 nucleotides: TGTGCCAGCAGTGGAGATCGGTTAGGGAGGCCGCTCGGCTACACCTTC. This encodes CASSGDRLGRPLGYTF. The rearrangement uses TRBV6-1 and TRBJ1-2; no clear D gene. V was clipped by 4 bases and J by 8 bases, with 23 bases between them. Per germline, CDR1 MNHNS and CDR2 SASEGT. The CDR3 has 16 amino acids.